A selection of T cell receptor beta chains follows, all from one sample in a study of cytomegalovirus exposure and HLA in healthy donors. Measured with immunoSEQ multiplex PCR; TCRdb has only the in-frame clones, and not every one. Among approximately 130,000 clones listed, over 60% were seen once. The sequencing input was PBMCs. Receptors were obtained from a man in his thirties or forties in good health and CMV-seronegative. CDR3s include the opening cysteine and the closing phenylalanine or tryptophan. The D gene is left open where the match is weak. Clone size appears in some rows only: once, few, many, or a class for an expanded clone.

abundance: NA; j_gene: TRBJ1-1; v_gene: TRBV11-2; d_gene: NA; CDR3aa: CASHSYTMNTEAFF; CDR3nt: TGTGCCAGCCACAGCTACACCATGAACACTGAAGCTTTCTTT
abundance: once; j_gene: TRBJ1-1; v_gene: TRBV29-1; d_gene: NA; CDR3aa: CSVESPLMNTEAFF; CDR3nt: TGCAGCGTTGAAAGCCCCCTGATGAACACTGAAGCTTTCTTT
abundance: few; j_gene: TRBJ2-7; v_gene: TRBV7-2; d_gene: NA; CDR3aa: CASSLGQVPTYEQYF; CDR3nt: TGTGCCAGCAGCTTAGGACAGGTCCCGACCTACGAGCAGTACTTC
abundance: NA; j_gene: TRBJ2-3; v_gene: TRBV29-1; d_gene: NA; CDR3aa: CSVEGRRGDTQYF; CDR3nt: TGCAGCGTTGAAGGTAGACGAGGAGATACGCAGTATTTT
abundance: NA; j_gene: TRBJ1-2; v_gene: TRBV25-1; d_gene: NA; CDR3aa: CASSEKSGERYGYTF; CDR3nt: TGTGCCAGCAGTGAGAAATCCGGGGAGAGATATGGCTACACCTTC
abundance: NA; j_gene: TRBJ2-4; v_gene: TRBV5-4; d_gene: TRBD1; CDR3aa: CASSVPGQGQNIQYF; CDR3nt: TGTGCCAGCAGCGTACCGGGACAGGGCCAAAACATTCAGTACTTC
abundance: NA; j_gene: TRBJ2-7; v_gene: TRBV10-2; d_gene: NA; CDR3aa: CASARQVPGEQYF; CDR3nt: TGCGCCAGCGCCCGACAAGTTCCTGGCGAGCAGTACTTC
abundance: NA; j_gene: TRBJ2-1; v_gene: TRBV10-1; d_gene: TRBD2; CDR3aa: CASSPGGEQFF; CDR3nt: TGCGCCAGCAGTCCGGGGGGTGAGCAGTTCTTC
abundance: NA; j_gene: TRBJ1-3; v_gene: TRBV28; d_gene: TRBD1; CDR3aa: CASSLAGGRGNTIYF; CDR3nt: TGTGCCAGCAGTTTAGCAGGGGGTCGGGGAAACACCATATATTTT
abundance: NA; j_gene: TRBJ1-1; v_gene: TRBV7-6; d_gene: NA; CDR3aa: CASSSLGLNTEAFF; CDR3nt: TGTGCCAGCAGCTCTTTGGGCCTGAACACTGAAGCTTTCTTT
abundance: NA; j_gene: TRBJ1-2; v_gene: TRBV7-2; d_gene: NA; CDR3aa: CASSLNRVGGYTF; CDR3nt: TGTGCCAGCAGCCTAAACAGGGTTGGGGGCTACACCTTC
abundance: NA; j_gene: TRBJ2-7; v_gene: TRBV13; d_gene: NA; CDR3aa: CASSLSRTGALYEQYF; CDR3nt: TGTGCCAGCAGCTTATCCCGGACGGGAGCACTCTACGAGCAGTACTTC
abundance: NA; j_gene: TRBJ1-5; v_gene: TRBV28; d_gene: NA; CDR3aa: CASSLPGGSNQPQHF; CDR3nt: TGTGCCAGCAGTTTACCCGGCGGAAGCAATCAGCCCCAGCATTTT
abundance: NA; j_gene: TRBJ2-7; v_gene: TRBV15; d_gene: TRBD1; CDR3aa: CATSRGGDRGYEQYF; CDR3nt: TGTGCCACCAGCAGAGGCGGGGACAGGGGCTACGAGCAGTACTTC
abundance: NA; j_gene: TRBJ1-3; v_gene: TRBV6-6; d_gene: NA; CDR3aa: CASRGRGDTIYF; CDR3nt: TGTGCCAGCAGGGGACGCGGGGACACCATATATTTT
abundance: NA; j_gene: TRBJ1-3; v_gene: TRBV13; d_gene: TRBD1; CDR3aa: CASSLGTGGLSGNTIYF; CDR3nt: TGTGCCAGCAGCTTAGGGACAGGGGGCCTCTCTGGAAACACCATATATTTT
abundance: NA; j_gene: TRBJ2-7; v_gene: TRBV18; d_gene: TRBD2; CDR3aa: CASSSKLAGGNKQYF; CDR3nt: TGTGCCAGCTCAAGCAAACTAGCGGGGGGGAACAAGCAGTACTTC
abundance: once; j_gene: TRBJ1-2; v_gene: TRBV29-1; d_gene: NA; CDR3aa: CSVVRGANYGYTF; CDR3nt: TGCAGCGTTGTAAGGGGCGCTAACTATGGCTACACCTTC
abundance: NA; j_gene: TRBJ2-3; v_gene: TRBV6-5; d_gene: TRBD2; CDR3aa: CASSRGLAGLDTQYF; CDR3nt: TGTGCCAGCAGTAGGGGACTAGCGGGCTTAGATACGCAGTATTTT
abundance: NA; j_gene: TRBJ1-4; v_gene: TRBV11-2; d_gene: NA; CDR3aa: CASSLLHDPVEKLFF; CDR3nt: TGTGCCAGCAGCTTGTTACACGATCCAGTCGAAAAACTGTTTTTT
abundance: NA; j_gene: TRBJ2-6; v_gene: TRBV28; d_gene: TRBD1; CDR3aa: CASRDVVRDRGDSGANVLTF; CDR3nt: TGTGCCAGCAGAGATGTAGTCCGGGACAGGGGGGACTCTGGGGCCAACGTCCTGACTTTC
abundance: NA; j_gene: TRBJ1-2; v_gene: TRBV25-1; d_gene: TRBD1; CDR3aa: CASSGQGYGYTF; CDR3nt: TGTGCCAGCAGCGGACAGGGTTATGGCTACACCTTC
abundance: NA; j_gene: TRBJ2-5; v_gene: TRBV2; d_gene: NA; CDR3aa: CASKAGRYQETQYF; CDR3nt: TGTGCCAGCAAAGCAGGGCGCTACCAAGAGACCCAGTACTTC
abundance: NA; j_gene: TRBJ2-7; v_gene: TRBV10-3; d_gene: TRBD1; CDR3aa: CAISDYDRAYEQYF; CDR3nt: TGTGCCATCAGTGATTATGACAGGGCCTACGAGCAGTACTTC
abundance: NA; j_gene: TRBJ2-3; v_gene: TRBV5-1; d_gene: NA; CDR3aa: CASSLDRVTDTQYF; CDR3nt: TGCGCCAGCAGCTTGGACAGGGTAACAGATACGCAGTATTTT
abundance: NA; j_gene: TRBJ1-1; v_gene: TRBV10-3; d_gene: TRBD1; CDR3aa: CAISAQGMNTEAFF; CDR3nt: TGTGCCATCAGTGCACAGGGGATGAACACTGAAGCTTTCTTT
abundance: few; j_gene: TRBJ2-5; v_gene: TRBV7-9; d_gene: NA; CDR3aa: CASSYKWETQYF; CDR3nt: TGTGCCAGCAGCTACAAATGGGAGACCCAGTACTTC
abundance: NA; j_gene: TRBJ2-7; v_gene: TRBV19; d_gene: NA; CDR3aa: CASSIGGLGTYEQYF; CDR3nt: TGTGCCAGTAGTATAGGCGGACTTGGGACCTACGAGCAGTACTTC
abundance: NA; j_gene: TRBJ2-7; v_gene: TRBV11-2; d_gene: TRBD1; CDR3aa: CASSVTGTGPSYEQYF; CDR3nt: TGTGCCAGCAGCGTAACCGGGACAGGGCCATCCTACGAGCAGTACTTC
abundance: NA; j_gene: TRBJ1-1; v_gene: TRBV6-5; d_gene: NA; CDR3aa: CASSYGQNTEAFF; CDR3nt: TGTGCCAGCAGTTACGGCCAGAACACTGAAGCTTTCTTT
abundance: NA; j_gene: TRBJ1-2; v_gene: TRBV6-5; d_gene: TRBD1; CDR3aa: CASSYETGVSYGYTF; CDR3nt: TGTGCCAGCAGTTACGAAACAGGGGTTAGCTATGGCTACACCTTC
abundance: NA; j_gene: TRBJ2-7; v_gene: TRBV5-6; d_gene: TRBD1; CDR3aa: CASSLGTGPYEQYF; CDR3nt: TGTGCCAGCAGCTTGGGGACAGGGCCCTACGAGCAGTACTTC
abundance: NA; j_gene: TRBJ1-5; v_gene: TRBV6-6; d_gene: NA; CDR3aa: CASSGSNDQPQHF; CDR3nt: TGTGCCAGCAGTGGCTCCAATGATCAGCCCCAGCATTTT
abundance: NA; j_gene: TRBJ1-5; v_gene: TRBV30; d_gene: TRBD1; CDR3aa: CAWSGQGNQPQHF; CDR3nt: TGTGCCTGGAGTGGACAGGGTAACCAGCCCCAGCATTTT
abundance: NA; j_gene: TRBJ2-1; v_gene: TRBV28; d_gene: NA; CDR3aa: CASSLYPDFDNEQFF; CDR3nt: TGTGCCAGCAGTTTATACCCTGACTTCGACAATGAGCAGTTCTTC
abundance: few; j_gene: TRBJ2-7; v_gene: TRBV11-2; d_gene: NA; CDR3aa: CASSFPGFNEQYF; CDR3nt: TGTGCCAGCAGCTTCCCGGGGTTTAACGAGCAGTACTTC
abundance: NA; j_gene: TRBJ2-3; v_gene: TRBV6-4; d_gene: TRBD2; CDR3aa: CASSDGGEGDTQYF; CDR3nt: TGTGCCAGCAGTGACGGCGGGGAGGGAGATACGCAGTATTTT
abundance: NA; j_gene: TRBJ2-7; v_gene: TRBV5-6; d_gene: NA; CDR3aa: CASSLQGMGFSEQYF; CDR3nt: TGTGCCAGCAGCTTACAGGGAATGGGGTTTTCCGAGCAGTACTTC
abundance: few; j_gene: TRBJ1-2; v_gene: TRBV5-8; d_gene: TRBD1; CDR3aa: CASSPTGTDLLYGYTF; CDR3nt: TGTGCCAGCAGTCCAACAGGGACAGACCTGCTTTATGGCTACACCTTC
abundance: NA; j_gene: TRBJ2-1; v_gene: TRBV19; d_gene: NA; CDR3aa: CASSIDQGTEQFF; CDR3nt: TGTGCCAGTAGTATAGATCAAGGGACAGAGCAGTTCTTC
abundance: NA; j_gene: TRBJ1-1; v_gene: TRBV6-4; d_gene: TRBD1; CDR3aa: CASRTEAGGLNTEAFF; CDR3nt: TGTGCCAGCAGAACCGAGGCAGGGGGTTTGAACACTGAAGCTTTCTTT